This TCR beta chain was observed in a study of PD-1 blockade in classical Hodgkin lymphoma. Study as a whole: Patients were treated with nivolumab at 3 mg/kg, and this was given intravenously every 2 weeks.

Overall study findings and caveats: Only CD4+ TCR diversity, not CD8+, had risen significantly by C4D1. Baseline TCR diversity was reportedly lower in newly diagnosed patients than in healthy donors. It was reported as lower still in relapsed/refractory patients.

As to this clone: Its antigen remains unidentified.

Regarding time point: cycle 4 day 1 (C4D1), after 6 weeks of nivolumab. Each and every patient relapsed after autologous stem cell transplantation, and patients got differing brentuximab vedotin exposure. Germline assignment: CDR1 SGDLS and CDR2 YYNGEE. The junction had 6 bases not matched to a gene; V was cut back by 0 bases and J by 10 bases. The CDR3 loop spans 15 amino acids. The protocol was immunoSEQ multiplex PCR, while the TCRdb copy is restricted to in-frame clones and leaves out a portion. The sample has about 21,000 clones, 85% to 90% seen once; the top ten hold more than 10%. This sequence was found in a human donor with classical Hodgkin lymphoma. The chain recombines TRBV9 with TRBJ1-4; TRBD1 matches 10 bases. Sequenced material: peripheral blood mononuclear cells (PBMCs), taken before the fourth cycle of nivolumab. The CDR3 protein is CASSVDATGGGKLFF. CDR3 sequence (DNA): TGTGCCAGCAGCGTAGATGCGACAGGGGGCGGAAAACTGTTTTTT. The variable domain in full, with the rest retrieved from reference TRBV9 and TRBJ1-4, is DSGVTQTPKHLITATGQRVTLRCSPRSGDLSVYWYQQSLDQGLQFLIQYYNGEERAKGNILERFSAQQFPDLHSELNLSSLELGDSALYFCASSVDATGGGKLFFGSGTQLSVL.